What follows are 15 T cell receptor beta chains derived from one specimen sequenced in a study of T cell responses to AZD1222 COVID-19 vaccine. TCRdb's copy holds only in-frame clones and misses some; the assay was immunoSEQ multiplex PCR. This table holds about 130,000 clones, under 95% found once. This material consisted of peripheral blood, taken on day 0 of AZD1222 vaccination. The receptor set was obtained from an adult in good health.

This clone came up once. This chain uses TRBV19 with TRBJ1-5, with a weak D call TRBD1 (5 bases). CDR3 length: 16 amino acids. The V gene's germline CDR1 is LNHDA and CDR2 SQIVND (reference sequence). The ends were cut back, 6 bases at V and 4 bases at J, with 19 bases in the middle. The CDR3 DNA reads TGTGCCAGTAGGGGGATCCCTGGGGCGAAGAATCAGCCCCAGCATTTT. Protein sequence: CASRGIPGAKNQPQHF.

Remarks on this clone: Other DNA sequences in the sample encode the same CDR3. The chain has TRBV18 and TRBJ1-1, with D tentatively TRBD1 (5 bases). Germline V gives CDR1 KGHSH, CDR2 LQKENI. CDR3 length: 13 amino acids. Between the trimmed V and J ends, which lost 6 bases and 1 base, there was a span of 9 bases. The CDR3 sequence is CASSPTGNTEAFF. The CDR3, as DNA: TGTGCCAGCTCCCCAACAGGGAACACTGAAGCTTTCTTT.

The rearrangement joins TRBV2 to TRBJ2-5, with 7 positions matching TRBD1. The CDR3 is made up of 14 amino acids. CDR1 is SNHLY, CDR2 FYNNEI, per germline. J lost 1 base, V lost 7 bases, and 6 bases had no gene match. The DNA for the CDR3 is TGTGCCAGCAAAGGGACAGTAACCCAAGAGACCCAGTACTTC. The encoded protein is CASKGTVTQETQYF.

V and J are TRBV19 and TRBJ1-4; D remains ambiguous. Germline lookup yields CDR1 LNHDA and CDR2 SQIVND (reference sequence). The CDR3 is 14 amino acids. V lost 7 bases and J lost 4, with 13 bases in between. DNA of the CDR3: TGTGCCAGTACATCGGGTCTTTTTAATGAAAAACTGTTTTTT. Amino acids: CASTSGLFNEKLFF. Combining the CDR3 with reference TRBV19 and TRBJ1-4 gives the whole variable domain DGGITQSPKYLFRKEGQNVTLSCEQNLNHDAMYWYRQDPGQGLRLIYYSQIVNDFQKGDIAEGYSVSREKKESFPLTVTSAQKNPTAFYLCASTSGLFNEKLFFGSGTQLSVL.

The chain couples TRBV23-1 to TRBJ1-4; unclear D gene. TRBV23-1 falls under the ORF class, with uncertain function. V lost 8 bases, J lost 3 bases, and 13 bases lay in between. CDR3 size: 14 residues. For the CDR3, the DNA is TGCGCCAGCCGTCTGCAGGCACCTAATGAAAAACTGTTTTTT. Amino acid sequence: CASRLQAPNEKLFF.

This chain connects TRBV3-1 (or the pseudogene TRBV3-2) to TRBJ2-2; D assignment may be TRBD1 or TRBD2 (5 bases each). CDR1 and CDR2 from the germline V gene are LGHDT and YNNKEL (reference sequence). CDR3 length: 14 amino acids. V lost 4 bases, J lost 2 bases, and 8 bases lay in between. The CDR3 protein is CASSPGTNTGELFF. CDR3 coding DNA: TGTGCCAGCAGCCCCGGGACCAACACCGGGGAGCTGTTTTTT.

There are a few counts of this clone. The genes are TRBV19 and TRBJ1-2; 8 bases align to TRBD1. CDR1 and CDR2 from the germline V gene are LNHDA and SQIVND (reference sequence). The CDR3 is 16 amino acids. The trim removed 5 bases at V and 5 bases at J, leaving 13 bases unmatched. In DNA form, the CDR3 reads TGTGCCAGTAGTCACGACCCGGCGGGACAGGTTTATGGCTACACCTTC. The encoded protein is CASSHDPAGQVYGYTF.

The chain employs TRBV5-4 and TRBJ1-1, with 9 bases aligning to TRBD1. Germline assignment: CDR1 SGHNT and CDR2 YYREEE (reference sequence). Trimming at V came to 2 bases and at J to 5 bases, leaving 4 bases not matched to a gene. The CDR3 contains 14 residues. The chain's CDR3 is CASSLTGGETEAFF. In DNA form, the CDR3 reads TGTGCCAGCAGCTTAACAGGGGGCGAGACTGAAGCTTTCTTT.

The genes are TRBV12-5 and TRBJ1-5; D unclear. Germline CDR1 is LGHNT and CDR2 is FRNRAP. Trimming pared 6 bases from V and 3 bases from J, leaving 15 bases between. The CDR3 spans 15 residues. The CDR3 here is CASGPTWTLNQPQHF. CDR3 DNA sequence: TGTGCTAGTGGGCCGACATGGACGCTCAATCAGCCCCAGCATTTT.

The sample holds one count of this clone. The V and J genes are TRBV6-1 and TRBJ1-4; D uncertain. The end of the DNA aligns better with TRBJ2-2, so the J call may be wrong. The CDR3 totals 13 residues. Germline assignment: CDR1 MNHNS and CDR2 SASEGT. CDR3 nucleotide sequence: TGTGCCAGCAGTGAAGTCCCGGCAGGGGAGCTGTTTTTT. Its protein product is CASSEVPAGELFF.

The chain combines TRBV2 with TRBJ2-3, with D maybe TRBD1 (5 bases). From germline, CDR1 is SNHLY and CDR2 FYNNEI. The ends were cut back, 3 bases at V and 6 bases at J, with 10 bases in the middle. The CDR3 has 13 residues. The CDR3, as DNA: TGTGCCAGCAGTGACAGGGTGGAGGATACGCAGTATTTT. Encoded protein: CASSDRVEDTQYF. Full variable domain (missing parts from reference TRBV2 and TRBJ2-3): EPEVTQTPSHQVTQMGQEVILRCVPISNHLYFYWYRQILGQKVEFLVSFYNNEISEKSEIFDDQFSVERPDGSNFTLKIRSTKLEDSAMYFCASSDRVEDTQYFGPGTRLTVL.

The chain employs TRBV30 and TRBJ2-3, with 9 bases aligning to TRBD2. CDR1 is GTSNPN, CDR2 SVGIG, per germline (reference sequence). There are 15 residues in the CDR3. J gave up 0 bases and V 2 bases, and 3 bases lay outside the gene matches. CDR3 nucleotide sequence: TGTGCCTGGAGTCTGGGACTAGCTAGCACAGATACGCAGTATTTT. As protein: CAWSLGLASTDTQYF.

The gene calls are TRBV10-3 and TRBJ1-3; possibly TRBD1 for D (5 bases). This CDR3 is built from 17 residues. V lost 5 bases and J 0 bases, leaving 17 bases between the germline ends. Germline lookup yields CDR1 ENHRY and CDR2 SYGVKD. CDR3 coding DNA: TGTGCCATCAGTCCCCTTGGTGGGGGGAGCTCTGGAAACACCATATATTTT. Translation gives CAISPLGGGSSGNTIYF.

The chain links TRBV10-3 to TRBJ2-7, with D hard to call. The CDR3 extends over 16 amino acids. Germline-derived CDR1 and CDR2 are ENHRY and SYGVKD. The V gene lost 2 bases and the J gene lost 2 bases, with 16 bases spanning the gap. Here the CDR3 reads CAISEPSRAGAYEQYF. CDR3 sequence (DNA): TGTGCCATCAGTGAGCCAAGCCGGGCAGGTGCCTACGAGCAGTACTTC.

This sequence joins TRBV5-5 and TRBJ2-3; D call uncertain. The ends were cut back, 1 base at V and 4 bases at J, with 16 bases in the middle. Germline V gene data show CDR1 as SGHKS and CDR2 as YYEKEE (reference sequence). The CDR3 has 16 amino acids. CDR3 in DNA: TGTGCCAGCAGCTTGCCCTCGGCCCCTGGGGCAGATACGCAGTATTTT. Protein: CASSLPSAPGADTQYF.